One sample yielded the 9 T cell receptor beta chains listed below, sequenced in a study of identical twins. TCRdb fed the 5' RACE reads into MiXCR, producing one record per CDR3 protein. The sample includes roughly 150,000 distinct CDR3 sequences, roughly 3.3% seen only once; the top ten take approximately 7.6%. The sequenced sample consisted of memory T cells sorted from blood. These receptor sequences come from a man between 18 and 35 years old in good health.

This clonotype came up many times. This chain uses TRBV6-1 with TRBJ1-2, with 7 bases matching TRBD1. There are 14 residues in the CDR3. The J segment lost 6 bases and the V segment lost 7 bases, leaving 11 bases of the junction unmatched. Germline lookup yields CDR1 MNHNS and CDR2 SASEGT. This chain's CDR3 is CASTPLRGGHGYTF. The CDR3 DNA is TGTGCCAGCACCCCTCTGCGAGGGGGCCATGGCTACACCTTC.

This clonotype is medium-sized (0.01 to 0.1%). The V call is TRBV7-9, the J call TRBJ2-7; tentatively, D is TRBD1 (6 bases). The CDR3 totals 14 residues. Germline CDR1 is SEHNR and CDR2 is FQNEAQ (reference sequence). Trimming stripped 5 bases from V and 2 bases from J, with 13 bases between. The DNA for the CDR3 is TGTGCCAGCAGCGGGACACATCGTCCCTACGAGCAGTACTTC. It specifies CASSGTHRPYEQYF. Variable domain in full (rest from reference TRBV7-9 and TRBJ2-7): DTGVSQNPRHKITKRGQNVTFRCDPISEHNRLYWYRQTLGQGPEFLTYFQNEAQLEKSRLLSDRFSAERPKGSFSTLEIQRTEQGDSAMYLCASSGTHRPYEQYFGPGTRLTVT.

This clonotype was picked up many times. CDR3 DNA sequence: TGCGCCAGCAGCTTGGATCTAGCGGGAGTCGAGCAGTTCTTC. Translated: CASSLDLAGVEQFF. The chain recombines TRBV5-1 with TRBJ2-1; the match to TRBD2 covers 10 bases. Germline CDR1 and CDR2: SGHRS and YFSETQ. The J segment lost 10 bases and the V segment lost 0 bases, leaving 4 bases of the junction unmatched. CDR3 length: 14 amino acids.

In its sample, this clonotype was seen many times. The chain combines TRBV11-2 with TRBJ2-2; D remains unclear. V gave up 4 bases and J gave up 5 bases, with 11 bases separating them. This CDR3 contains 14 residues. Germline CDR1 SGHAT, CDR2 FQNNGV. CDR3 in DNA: TGTGCCAGCAGCTCCTGGCTTGGTACCGGGGAGCTGTTTTTT. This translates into CASSSWLGTGELFF.

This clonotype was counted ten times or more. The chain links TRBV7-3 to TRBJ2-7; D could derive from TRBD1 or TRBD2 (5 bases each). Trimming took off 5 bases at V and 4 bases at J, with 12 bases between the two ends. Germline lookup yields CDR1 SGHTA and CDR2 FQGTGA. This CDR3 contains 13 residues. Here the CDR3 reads CASSRGAEYEQYF. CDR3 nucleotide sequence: TGTGCCAGCAGCAGGGGAGCCGAATACGAGCAGTACTTC. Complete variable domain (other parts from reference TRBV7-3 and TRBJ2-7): GAGVSQTPSNKVTEKGKYVELRCDPISGHTALYWYRQSLGQGPEFLIYFQGTGAADDSGLPNDRFFAVRPEGSVSTLKIQRTERGDSAVYLCASSRGAEYEQYFGPGTRLTVT.

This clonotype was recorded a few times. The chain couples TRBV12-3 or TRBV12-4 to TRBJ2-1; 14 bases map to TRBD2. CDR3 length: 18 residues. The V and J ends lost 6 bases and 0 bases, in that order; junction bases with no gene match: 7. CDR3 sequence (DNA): TGTGCCAGCAGCACCGGGACTAGCGGGAGCGGCTCCTACAATGAGCAGTTCTTC. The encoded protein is CASSTGTSGSGSYNEQFF.

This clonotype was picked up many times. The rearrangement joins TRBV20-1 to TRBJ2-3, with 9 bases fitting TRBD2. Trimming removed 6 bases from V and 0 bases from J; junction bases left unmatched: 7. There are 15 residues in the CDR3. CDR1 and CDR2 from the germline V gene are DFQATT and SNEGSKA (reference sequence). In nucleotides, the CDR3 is TGCAGTGCCTCTAGCGGGGCTTTTAGCACAGATACGCAGTATTTT. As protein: CSASSGAFSTDTQYF.

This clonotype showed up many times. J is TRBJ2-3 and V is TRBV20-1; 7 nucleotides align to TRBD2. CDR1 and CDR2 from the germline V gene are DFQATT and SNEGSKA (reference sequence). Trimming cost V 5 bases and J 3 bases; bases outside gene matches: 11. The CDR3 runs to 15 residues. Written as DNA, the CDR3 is TGCAGTGCTCCCGCACGGGAGGACGTGACAGATACGCAGTATTTT. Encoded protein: CSAPAREDVTDTQYF.

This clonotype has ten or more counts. In nucleotides, the CDR3 is TGCGCCAGCAGCCAAGATGCTGGCGGGGCGCGCACCGGGGAGCTGTTTTTT. Translation gives CASSQDAGGARTGELFF. The V gene is TRBV4-3, the J gene TRBJ2-2; the D gene is possibly TRBD2 (6 bases). The germline CDR1 and CDR2 sequences are LGHNA and YSLEER. V lost 0 bases to trimming and J lost 4 bases, with 15 bases between them. The CDR3 has 17 residues.